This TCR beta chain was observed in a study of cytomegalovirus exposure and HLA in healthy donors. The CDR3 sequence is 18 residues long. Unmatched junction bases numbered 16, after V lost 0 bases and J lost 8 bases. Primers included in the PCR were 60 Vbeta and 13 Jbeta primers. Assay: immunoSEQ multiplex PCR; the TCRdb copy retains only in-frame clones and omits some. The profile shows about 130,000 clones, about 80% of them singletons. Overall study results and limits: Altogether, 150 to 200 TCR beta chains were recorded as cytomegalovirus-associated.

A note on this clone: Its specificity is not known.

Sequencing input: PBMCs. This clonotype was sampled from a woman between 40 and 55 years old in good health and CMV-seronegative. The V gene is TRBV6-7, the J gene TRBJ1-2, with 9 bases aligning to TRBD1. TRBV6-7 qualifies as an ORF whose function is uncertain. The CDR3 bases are TGTGCCAGCAGTTACTCGAACCCCGGTGGGGACAGGGTAGGCGGCTACACCTTC. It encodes CASSYSNPGGDRVGGYTF.